This T cell receptor (beta chain) was found in a study of shared clonotypes between healthy human individuals. CDR1 is SQVTM, CDR2 ANQGSEA, per germline. This CDR3 has 13 amino acids. After removal of 6 bases from V and 1 base from J, the junction contained 6 bases not matched to a gene. CD45RO-negative, CCR7-positively selected cells formed the naive CD8 fraction, excluding terminally differentiated effector memory CD45RA+ cells. The table lists this clone with a few counts. Measured with immunoSEQ multiplex PCR; TCRdb has only the in-frame clones, and not every one. Of some 630,000 clones listed, 96% are singletons.

The clonotype comes from a woman aged 25 to 39 in good health. The chain combines TRBV29-1 with TRBJ2-7; 7 bases match TRBD1. Sequencing was done on a sample of naive CD8+ T cells sorted from blood. The CDR3: CSVYLTGSYEQYF. In nucleotides, the CDR3 is TGCAGCGTCTACTTGACAGGGTCCTACGAGCAGTACTTC.